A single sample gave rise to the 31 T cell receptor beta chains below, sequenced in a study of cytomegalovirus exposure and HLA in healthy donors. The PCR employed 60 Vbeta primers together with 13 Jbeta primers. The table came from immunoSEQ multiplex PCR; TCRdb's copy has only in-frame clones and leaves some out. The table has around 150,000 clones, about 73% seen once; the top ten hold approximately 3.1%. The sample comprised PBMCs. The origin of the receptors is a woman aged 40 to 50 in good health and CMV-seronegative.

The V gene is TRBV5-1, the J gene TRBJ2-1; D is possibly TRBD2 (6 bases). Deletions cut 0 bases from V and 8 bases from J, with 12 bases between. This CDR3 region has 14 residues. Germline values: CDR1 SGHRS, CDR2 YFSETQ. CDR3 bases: TGCGCCAGCAGCTTGGGACCCTGGGGGGATGAGCAGTTCTTC. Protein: CASSLGPWGDEQFF.

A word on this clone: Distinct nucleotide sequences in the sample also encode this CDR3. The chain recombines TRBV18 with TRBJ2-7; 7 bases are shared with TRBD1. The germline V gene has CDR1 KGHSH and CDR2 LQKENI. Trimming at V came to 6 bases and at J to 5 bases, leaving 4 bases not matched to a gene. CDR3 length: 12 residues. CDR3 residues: CASSPTGDEQYF. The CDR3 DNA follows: TGTGCCAGCTCCCCCACAGGGGACGAGCAGTACTTC.

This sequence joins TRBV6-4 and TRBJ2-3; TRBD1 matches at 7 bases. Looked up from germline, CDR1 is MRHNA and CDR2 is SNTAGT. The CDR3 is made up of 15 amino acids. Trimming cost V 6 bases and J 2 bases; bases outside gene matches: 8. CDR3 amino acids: CASSLYRGPTDTQYF. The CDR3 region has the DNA TGTGCCAGCAGCTTATACAGGGGCCCCACAGATACGCAGTATTTT.

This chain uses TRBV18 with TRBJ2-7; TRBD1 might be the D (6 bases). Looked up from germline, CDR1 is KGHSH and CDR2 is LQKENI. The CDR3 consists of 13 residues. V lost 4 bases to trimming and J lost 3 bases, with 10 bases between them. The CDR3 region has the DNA TGTGCCAGCTCACTATCACAGGGCTACGAGCAGTACTTC. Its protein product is CASSLSQGYEQYF.

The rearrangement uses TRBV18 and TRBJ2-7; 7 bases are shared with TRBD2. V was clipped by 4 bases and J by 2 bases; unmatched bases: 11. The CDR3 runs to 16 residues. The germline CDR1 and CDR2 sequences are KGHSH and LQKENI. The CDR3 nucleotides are TGTGCCAGCTCACGCGTACCCTCTGGACTAGCCTACGAGCAGTACTTC. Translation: CASSRVPSGLAYEQYF.

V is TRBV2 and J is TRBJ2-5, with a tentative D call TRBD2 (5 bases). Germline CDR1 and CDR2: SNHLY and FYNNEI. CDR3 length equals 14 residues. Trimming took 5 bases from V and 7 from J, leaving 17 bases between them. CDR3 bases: TGTGCCAGCAGTCCTCCCCGGGAACGCGGGACCCAGTACTTC. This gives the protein CASSPPRERGTQYF.

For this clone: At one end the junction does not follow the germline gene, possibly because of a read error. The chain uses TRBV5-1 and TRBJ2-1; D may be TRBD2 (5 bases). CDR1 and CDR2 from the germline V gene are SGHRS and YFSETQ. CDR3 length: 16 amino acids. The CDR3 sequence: CASTLMPGSSYNEQFF. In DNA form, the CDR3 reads TGCGCCAGCACCTTGATGCCGGGGAGTTCCTACAATGAGCAGTTCTTC.

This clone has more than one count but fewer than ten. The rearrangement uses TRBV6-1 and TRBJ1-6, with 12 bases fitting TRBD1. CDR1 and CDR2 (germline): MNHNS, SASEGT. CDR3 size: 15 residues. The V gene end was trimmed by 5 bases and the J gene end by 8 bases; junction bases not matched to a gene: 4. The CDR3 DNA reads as TGTGCCAGCAGTCGGGACAGGGGGCGCGATTCACCCCTCCACTTT. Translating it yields CASSRDRGRDSPLHF.

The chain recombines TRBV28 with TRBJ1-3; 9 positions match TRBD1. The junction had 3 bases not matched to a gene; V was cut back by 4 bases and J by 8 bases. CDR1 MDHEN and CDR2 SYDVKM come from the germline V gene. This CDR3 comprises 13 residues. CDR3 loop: CASSYDRGYTIYF. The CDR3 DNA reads TGTGCCAGCAGTTACGACAGGGGGTACACCATATATTTT.

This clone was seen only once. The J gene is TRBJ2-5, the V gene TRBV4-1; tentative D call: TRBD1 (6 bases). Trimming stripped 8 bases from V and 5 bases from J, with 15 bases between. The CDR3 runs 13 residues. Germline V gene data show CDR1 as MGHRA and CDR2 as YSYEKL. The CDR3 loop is CASGQLRSETQYF. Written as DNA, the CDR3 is TGCGCCAGCGGACAGCTTCGTTCCGAGACCCAGTACTTC.

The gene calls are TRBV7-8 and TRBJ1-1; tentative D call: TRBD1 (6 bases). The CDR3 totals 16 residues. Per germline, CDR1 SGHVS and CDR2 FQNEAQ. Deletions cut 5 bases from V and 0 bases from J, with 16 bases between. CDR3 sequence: CASSQAGAYMNTEAFF. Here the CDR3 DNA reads TGTGCCAGCAGCCAGGCAGGGGCCTACATGAACACTGAAGCTTTCTTT.

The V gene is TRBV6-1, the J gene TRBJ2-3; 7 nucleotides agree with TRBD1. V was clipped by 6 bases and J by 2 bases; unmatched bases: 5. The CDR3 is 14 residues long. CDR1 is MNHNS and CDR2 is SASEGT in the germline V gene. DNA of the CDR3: TGTGCCAGCAGAACGACAGGGTACACAGATACGCAGTATTTT. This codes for CASRTTGYTDTQYF.

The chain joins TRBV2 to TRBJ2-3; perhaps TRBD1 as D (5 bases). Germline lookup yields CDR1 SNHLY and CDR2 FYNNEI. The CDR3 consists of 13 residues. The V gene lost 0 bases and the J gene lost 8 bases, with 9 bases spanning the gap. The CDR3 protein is CASSEAPRVTQYF. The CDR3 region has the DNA TGTGCCAGCAGTGAAGCCCCCAGGGTTACGCAGTATTTT. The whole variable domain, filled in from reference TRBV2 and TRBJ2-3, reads EPEVTQTPSHQVTQMGQEVILRCVPISNHLYFYWYRQILGQKVEFLVSFYNNEISEKSEIFDDQFSVERPDGSNFTLKIRSTKLEDSAMYFCASSEAPRVTQYFGPGTRLTVL.

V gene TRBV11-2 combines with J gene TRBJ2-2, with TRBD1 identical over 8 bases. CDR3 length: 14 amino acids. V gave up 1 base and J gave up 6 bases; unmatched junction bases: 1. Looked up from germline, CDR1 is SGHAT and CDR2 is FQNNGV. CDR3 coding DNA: TGTGCCAGCAGCTTAGTACAGGGGGCCGGGGAGCTGTTTTTT. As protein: CASSLVQGAGELFF.

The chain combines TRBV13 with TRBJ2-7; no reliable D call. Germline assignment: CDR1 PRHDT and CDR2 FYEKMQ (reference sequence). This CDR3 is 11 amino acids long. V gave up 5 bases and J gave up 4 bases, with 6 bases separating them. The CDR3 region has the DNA TGTGCCAGCAGCCCCGGTTACGAGCAGTACTTC. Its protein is CASSPGYEQYF.

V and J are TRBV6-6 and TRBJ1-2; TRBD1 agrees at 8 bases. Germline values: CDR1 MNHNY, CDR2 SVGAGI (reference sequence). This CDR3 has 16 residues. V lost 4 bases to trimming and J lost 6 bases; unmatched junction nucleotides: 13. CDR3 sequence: CASSSRQGIQLNGYTF. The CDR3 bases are TGTGCCAGCAGTTCCAGACAGGGGATCCAACTTAATGGCTACACCTTC.

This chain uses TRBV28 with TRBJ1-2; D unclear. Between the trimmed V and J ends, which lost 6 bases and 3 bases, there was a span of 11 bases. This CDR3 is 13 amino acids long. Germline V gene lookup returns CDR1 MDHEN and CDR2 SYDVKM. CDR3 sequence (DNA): TGTGCCAGCAGCAACACAGTATACTATGGCTACACCTTC. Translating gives CASSNTVYYGYTF.

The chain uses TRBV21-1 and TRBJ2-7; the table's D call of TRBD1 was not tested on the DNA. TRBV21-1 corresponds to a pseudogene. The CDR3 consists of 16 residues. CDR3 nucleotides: TGTGCCAGCAGCCCCTGCGCTGGACAAAAAGACTACGAGCAGTACTTC. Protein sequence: CASSPCAGQKDYEQYF.

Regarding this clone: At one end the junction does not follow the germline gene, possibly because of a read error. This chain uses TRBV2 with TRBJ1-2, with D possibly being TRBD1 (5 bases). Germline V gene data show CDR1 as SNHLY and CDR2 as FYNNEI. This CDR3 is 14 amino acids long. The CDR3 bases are TGTGCCAGCAGTGTGGGGTTTGGGGCCTATAGCTACACCTTC. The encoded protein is CASSVGFGAYSYTF. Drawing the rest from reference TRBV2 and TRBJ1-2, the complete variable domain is EPEVTQTPSHQVTQMGQEVILRCVPISNHLYFYWYRQILGQKVEFLVSFYNNEISEKSEIFDDQFSVERPDGSNFTLKIRSTKLEDSAMYFCASSVGFGAYSYTFGSGTRLTVV.

The CDR3, as DNA: TGTGCCAGCAACAGAAAAGGGACAGGGTATGAAAAACTGTTTTTT. This encodes CASNRKGTGYEKLFF. The chain employs TRBV6-5 and TRBJ1-4, with 9 bases identical to TRBD1. Germline CDR1 reads MNHEY; CDR2 reads SVGAGI. Trimming cost V 7 bases and J 6 bases; bases outside gene matches: 9. The CDR3 sequence is 15 residues long.

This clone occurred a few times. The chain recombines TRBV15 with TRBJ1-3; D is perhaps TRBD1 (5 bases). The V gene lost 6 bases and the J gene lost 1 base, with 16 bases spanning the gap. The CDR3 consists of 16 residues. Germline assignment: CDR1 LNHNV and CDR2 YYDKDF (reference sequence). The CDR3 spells CATRTSGGFSGNTIYF. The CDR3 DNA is TGTGCCACCAGAACTAGCGGGGGGTTTTCTGGAAACACCATATATTTT.

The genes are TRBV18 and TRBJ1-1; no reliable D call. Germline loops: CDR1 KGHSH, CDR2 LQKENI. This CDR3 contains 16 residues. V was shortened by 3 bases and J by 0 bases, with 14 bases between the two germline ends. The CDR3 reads CASSPSRGGLNTEAFF. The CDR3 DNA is TGTGCCAGCTCACCCTCCCGAGGAGGGCTGAACACTGAAGCTTTCTTT.

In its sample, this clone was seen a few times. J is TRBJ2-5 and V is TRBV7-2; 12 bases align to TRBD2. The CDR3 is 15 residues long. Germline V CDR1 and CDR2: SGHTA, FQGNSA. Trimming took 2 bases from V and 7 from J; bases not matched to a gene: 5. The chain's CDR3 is CASSLRLAGAGTQYF. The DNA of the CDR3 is TGTGCCAGCAGCTTAAGACTAGCGGGGGCTGGGACCCAGTACTTC.

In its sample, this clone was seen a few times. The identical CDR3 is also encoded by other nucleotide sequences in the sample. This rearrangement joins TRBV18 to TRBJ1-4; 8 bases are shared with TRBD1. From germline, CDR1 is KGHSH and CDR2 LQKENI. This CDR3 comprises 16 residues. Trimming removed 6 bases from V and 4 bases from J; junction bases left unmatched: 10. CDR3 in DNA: TGTGCCAGCTCTCGCCAGGGGGCTAGCGGTAATGAAAAACTGTTTTTT. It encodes CASSRQGASGNEKLFF.

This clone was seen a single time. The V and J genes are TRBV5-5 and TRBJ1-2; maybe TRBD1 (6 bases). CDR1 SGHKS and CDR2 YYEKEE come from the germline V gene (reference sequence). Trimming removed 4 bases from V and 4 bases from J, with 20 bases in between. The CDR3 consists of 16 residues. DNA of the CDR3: TGTGCCAGCAGCCTGCGTAGGGGGGGGGTAGGCTATGGCTACACCTTC. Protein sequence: CASSLRRGGVGYGYTF.

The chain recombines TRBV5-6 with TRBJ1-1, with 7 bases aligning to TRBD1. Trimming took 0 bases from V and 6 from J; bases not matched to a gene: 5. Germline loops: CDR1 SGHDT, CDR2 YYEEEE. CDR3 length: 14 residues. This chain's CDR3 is CASSLVYRGAEAFF. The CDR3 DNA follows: TGTGCCAGCAGCTTGGTTTACAGGGGAGCTGAAGCTTTCTTT. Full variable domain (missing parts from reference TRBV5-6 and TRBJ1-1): DAGVTQSPTHLIKTRGQQVTLRCSPKSGHDTVSWYQQALGQGPQFIFQYYEEEERQRGNFPDRFSGHQFPNYSSELNVNALLLGDSALYLCASSLVYRGAEAFFGQGTRLTVV.

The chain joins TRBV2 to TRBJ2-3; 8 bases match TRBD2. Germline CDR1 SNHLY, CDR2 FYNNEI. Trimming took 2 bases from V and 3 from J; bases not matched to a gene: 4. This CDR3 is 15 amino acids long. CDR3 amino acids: CASSERSGGTDTQYF. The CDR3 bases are TGTGCCAGCAGTGAAAGGTCGGGGGGGACAGATACGCAGTATTTT.

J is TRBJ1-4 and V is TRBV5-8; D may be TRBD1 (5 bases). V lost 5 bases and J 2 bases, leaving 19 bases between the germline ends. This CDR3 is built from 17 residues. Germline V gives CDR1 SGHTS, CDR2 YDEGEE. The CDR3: CASSHGTHPGTNEKLFF. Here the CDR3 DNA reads TGTGCCAGCAGTCATGGGACTCACCCTGGGACTAATGAAAAACTGTTTTTT.

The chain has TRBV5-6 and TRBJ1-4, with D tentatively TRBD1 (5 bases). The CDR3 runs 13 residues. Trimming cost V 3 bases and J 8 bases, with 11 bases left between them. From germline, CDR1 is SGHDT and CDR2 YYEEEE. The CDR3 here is CASSSGGGEKLFF. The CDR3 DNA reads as TGTGCCAGCAGCTCGGGGGGGGGAGAAAAACTGTTTTTT.

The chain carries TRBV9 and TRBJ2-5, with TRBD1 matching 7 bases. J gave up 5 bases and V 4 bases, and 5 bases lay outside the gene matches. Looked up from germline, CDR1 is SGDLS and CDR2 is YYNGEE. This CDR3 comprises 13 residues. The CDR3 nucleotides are TGTGCCAGCAGCTTGACAGGGTACGAGACCCAGTACTTC. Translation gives CASSLTGYETQYF.

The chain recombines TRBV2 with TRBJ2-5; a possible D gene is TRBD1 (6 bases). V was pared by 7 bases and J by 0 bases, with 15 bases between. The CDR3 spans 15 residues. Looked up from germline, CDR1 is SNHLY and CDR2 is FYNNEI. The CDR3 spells CASTVGHRHQETQYF. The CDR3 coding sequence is TGTGCCAGCACGGTGGGACACCGCCACCAAGAGACCCAGTACTTC.